The clone carrying this TCR beta chain was seen a handful of times. The antigen remains unidentified. Only healthy Caucasians were enrolled as donors. TCRdb independently ran MiXCR on the 5' RACE reads; one entry per CDR3 protein. Of approximately 530,000 distinct CDR3 sequences in the sample, around 22% were seen once. With 4 bases removed from V and 0 bases from J, the gap between germline ends came to 9 bases. This CDR3 region has 14 residues. Germline V gene lookup returns CDR1 SQVTM and CDR2 ANQGSEA. The data were obtained in a study of identical twins. Study-wide results and caveats: There were fewer insertions in abundant cord blood beta clonotypes, but memory repertoires showed no such pattern.

The same sample was also used in a study of yellow fever vaccine responses in identical twins.

The sequenced sample consisted of CD4+ T cells sorted from blood. The chain employs TRBV29-1 and TRBJ1-4; no definite D call. The TCR sequence derives from a woman between 18 and 29 years old in good health. The CDR3 is CSVVEGSTNEKLFF. CDR3 DNA sequence: TGCAGCGTTGTTGAGGGTTCAACTAATGAAAAACTGTTTTTT.